Below are 22 T cell receptor beta chains sequenced from a single sample in a study of post-analysis software for immune sequencing data. Study observations and caveats: Comparison of patients with controls showed about 5 TRBV segments more frequent in patients, TRBV5-6, TRBV5-1 and TRBV20-1 among them.

Each TCR beta cDNA library carried unique molecular identifiers. Each CDR3 protein gets one entry after TCRdb re-called the PCR reads with MiXCR. The sample contains 750,000 to 900,000 distinct CDR3 sequences, about 45% of which appear only once. Their antigens are not known. The specimen was blood. Receptors were obtained from a girl between 10 and 17 years old with multiple sclerosis.

V is TRBV5-1 and J is TRBJ2-3; unclear D gene. Germline V gene data show CDR1 as SGHRS and CDR2 as YFSETQ. The CDR3 is 12 amino acids. Trimming removed 0 bases at V and 4 bases at J, with 3 bases between. DNA for the CDR3: TGCGCCAGCAGCTTGGAGGCAGATACGCAGTATTTT. Amino acids: CASSLEADTQYF.

The rearrangement joins TRBV6-5 to TRBJ1-2; TRBD1 matches 7 bases. Germline V gene data show CDR1 as MNHEY and CDR2 as SVGAGI. The CDR3 is 15 residues long. V gave up 0 bases and J gave up 4 bases; unmatched junction bases: 5. The CDR3 sequence is CASSYSTGPLYGYTF. CDR3 sequence (DNA): TGTGCCAGCAGTTACTCGACAGGGCCCCTCTATGGCTACACCTTC.

This clonotype was counted only a few times. The chain carries TRBV12-3 or TRBV12-4 and TRBJ2-7; 8 bases map to TRBD2. The V segment lost 5 bases and the J segment 12 bases; nucleotides outside the gene matches: 9. The CDR3 loop spans 12 amino acids. This CDR3 reads CASSPGLAAGYF. Here the CDR3 DNA reads TGTGCCAGCAGTCCAGGACTAGCCGCGGGGTACTTC.

The V and J genes are TRBV6-1 and TRBJ1-5; the match to TRBD1 covers 10 bases. This CDR3 is 18 amino acids long. J was trimmed by 2 bases and V by 6 bases; bases with no gene match: 13. The germline CDR1 and CDR2 sequences are MNHNS and SASEGT. In DNA, the CDR3 is TGTGCCAGCAGGGGACGACAGGGGGCCGCTTCTGGCAATCAGCCCCAGCATTTT. Protein sequence: CASRGRQGAASGNQPQHF.

The sample holds a few counts of this clonotype. This chain connects TRBV4-1 to TRBJ2-7; 8 nucleotides match TRBD2. CDR1 and CDR2 (germline): MGHRA, YSYEKL. The CDR3 covers 15 residues. The junction had 8 bases not matched to a gene; V was cut back by 0 bases and J by 7 bases. Here the CDR3 DNA reads TGCGCCAGCAGCCAAGACGCCGGGGGGGTGGAAGAGCAGTACTTC. Translation gives CASSQDAGGVEEQYF.

This clonotype was seen a handful of times. The chain recombines TRBV7-9 with TRBJ1-4; D call uncertain. V lost 5 bases and J lost 0, with 10 bases in between. Germline V CDR1 and CDR2: SEHNR, FQNEAQ (reference sequence). This CDR3 spans 15 amino acids. CDR3 region: CASSAPGATNEKLFF. CDR3 DNA: TGTGCCAGCAGCGCCCCGGGAGCAACTAATGAAAAACTGTTTTTT.

The chain uses TRBV7-3 and TRBJ1-1, with 12 bases that match TRBD1. The CDR3 consists of 19 residues. V shed 1 base, J shed 1 base, and the junction held 10 bases outside the gene matches. Germline loops: CDR1 SGHTA, CDR2 FQGTGA. CDR3 nucleotides: TGTGCCAGCAGCTTAAGGGGACAGGGGGCTGGCGAGGGGAACACTGAAGCTTTCTTT. This sequence encodes CASSLRGQGAGEGNTEAFF.

The J gene is TRBJ2-3, the V gene TRBV20-1; possible D gene TRBD2, 6 bases. Germline assignment: CDR1 DFQATT and CDR2 SNEGSKA (reference sequence). Between the trimmed V and J ends, which lost 0 bases and 4 bases, there was a span of 11 bases. The CDR3 loop spans 14 amino acids. The CDR3 sequence: CSARDVGGPDTQYF. The CDR3 DNA reads as TGCAGTGCTAGAGACGTCGGGGGACCAGATACGCAGTATTTT.

Many counts were recorded for this clonotype. V is TRBV28 and J is TRBJ2-7; 7 nucleotides agree with TRBD1. This CDR3 region has 14 residues. Germline V CDR1 and CDR2: MDHEN, SYDVKM. The V and J ends lost 7 bases and 3 bases, in that order; junction bases with no gene match: 9. The CDR3 nucleotides read TGTGCCAGCAAAGGGGGACAGAGAAACTACGAGCAGTACTTC. Its translation is CASKGGQRNYEQYF.

V and J are TRBV12-3 or TRBV12-4 and TRBJ2-7, with a possible D match to TRBD1 (6 bases). The CDR3 has 13 amino acids. Deletions cut 6 bases from V and 12 bases from J, with 21 bases between. The CDR3 DNA follows: TGTGCCAGCAGCCCGACAGGATTGGAGACCCGGTACTTC. Residues: CASSPTGLETRYF.

The CDR3 sequence is CASSPWAGRGPLHF. Written as DNA, the CDR3 is TGTGCCAGCAGCCCTTGGGCAGGGAGAGGACCCCTCCACTTT. The chain couples TRBV6-5 to TRBJ1-6, with D tentatively TRBD1 (5 bases). Germline loops: CDR1 MNHEY, CDR2 SVGAGI. This CDR3 contains 14 residues. V lost 6 bases, J lost 12 bases, and 18 bases lay in between.

The CDR3 spells CASRSGTTGDEQFF. Written as DNA, the CDR3 is TGTGCCAGCAGATCCGGGACTACCGGGGATGAGCAGTTCTTC. The rearrangement links TRBV6-1 to TRBJ2-1; 7 bases align to TRBD2. The CDR3 runs 14 residues. V shed 6 bases, J shed 8 bases, and the junction held 10 bases outside the gene matches. Germline V lookup: CDR1 MNHNS, CDR2 SASEGT.

The CDR3 region has the DNA TGCAGCGTTCTCGGACTGGGAGAGACCCAGTACTTC. Its translation is CSVLGLGETQYF. The rearrangement links TRBV29-1 to TRBJ2-4; weak D call: TRBD2 (5 bases). The J call may be wrong; the DNA end is better matched by TRBJ2-5. This CDR3 spans 12 amino acids. Germline CDR1 and CDR2: SQVTM and ANQGSEA.

J is TRBJ1-2 and V is TRBV19; D remains ambiguous. This CDR3 region has 15 residues. V was clipped by 5 bases and J by 7 bases, with 20 bases between them. Germline V lookup: CDR1 LNHDA, CDR2 SQIVND (reference sequence). The DNA of the CDR3 is TGTGCCAGTAGTGAGGCTGAAAGAGGGCGTTTTGGCTACACCTTC. It codes for CASSEAERGRFGYTF.

The sample holds a few counts of this clonotype. The rearrangement links TRBV12-3 or TRBV12-4 to TRBJ2-5; the D is unclear. V was pared by 6 bases and J by 3 bases, with 11 bases between. The length of the CDR3 is 13 residues. CDR3 protein: CASSPHAEETQYF. The CDR3 DNA sequence: TGTGCCAGCAGCCCCCACGCGGAAGAGACCCAGTACTTC.

The V call is TRBV4-1, the J call TRBJ1-1; D uncertain. This CDR3 is built from 16 residues. In germline, CDR1 is MGHRA, CDR2 YSYEKL. V dropped 4 bases and J dropped 4 bases, with 19 bases sitting between them. CDR3 DNA sequence: TGCGCCAGCAGCCTCAGACCGGACGGAAGCGGCACTGAAGCTTTCTTT. Protein product: CASSLRPDGSGTEAFF.

V is TRBV7-2 and J is TRBJ1-4; 8 bases are shared with TRBD1. Germline V gives CDR1 SGHTA, CDR2 FQGNSA. The CDR3 extends over 14 amino acids. V was pared by 5 bases and J by 8 bases, with 7 bases of the junction left unmatched. The CDR3 protein is CASSVTGGREKLFF. In DNA form, the CDR3 reads TGTGCCAGCAGCGTAACAGGGGGTAGGGAAAAACTGTTTTTT.

This rearrangement joins TRBV15 to TRBJ2-1; D is unclear. The CDR3 has 14 residues. With 0 bases removed from V and 7 bases from J, the gap between germline ends came to 10 bases. The V gene's germline CDR1 is LNHNV and CDR2 YYDKDF (reference sequence). DNA for the CDR3: TGTGCCACCAGCAGAGATCAGGCTAGTAATGAGCAGTTCTTC. Amino acids: CATSRDQASNEQFF.

There are a few counts of this clonotype. This chain links TRBV7-9 with TRBJ1-1; tentatively, D is TRBD1 (5 bases). V was trimmed by 3 bases and J by 4 bases, leaving 15 bases between them. This CDR3 spans 15 amino acids. Germline CDR1 SEHNR, CDR2 FQNEAQ (reference sequence). The CDR3 spells CASSFVSGRATEAFF. The CDR3 nucleotides read TGTGCCAGCAGCTTCGTCTCAGGGAGGGCCACTGAAGCTTTCTTT.

The chain couples TRBV2 to TRBJ1-5; possible D gene TRBD1, 5 bases. Germline lookup yields CDR1 SNHLY and CDR2 FYNNEI. This CDR3 is 15 amino acids long. Trimming removed 6 bases at V and 6 bases at J, with 18 bases between. This CDR3 reads CASSADTLRGQPQHF. The CDR3 region has the DNA TGTGCCAGCAGCGCGGACACCCTTAGGGGTCAGCCCCAGCATTTT.

The rearrangement links TRBV7-8 to TRBJ2-5, with 14 nucleotides matching TRBD2. Germline V CDR1 and CDR2: SGHVS, FQNEAQ. V lost 4 bases to trimming and J lost 11 bases; unmatched junction nucleotides: 9. CDR3 length: 15 amino acids. CDR3 in amino acids: CASSSPGLAGEQQYF. CDR3 nucleotides: TGTGCCAGCAGCTCGCCGGGACTAGCGGGAGAACAGCAGTACTTC.

Comment on this clonotype: The junction shows a germline mismatch at one end, possibly a read error. The gene calls are TRBV12-3 or TRBV12-4 and TRBJ1-2, with TRBD1 matching over 8 bases. This CDR3 contains 15 residues. The CDR3 DNA reads TGTGCCAGCAGCCGCGGGACAGGATCTAACTGTGGCTACACCTTC. Amino acid sequence: CASSRGTGSNCGYTF.